Here is one T cell receptor (beta chain) with its context. Its specificity is unknown. Here immunoSEQ multiplex PCR was the method, and the copy in TCRdb shows in-frame clones only, minus some. In the table there are 130,000 to 150,000 clones, about 87% of which are singletons. This sample was taken from a study of T cell responses to AZD1222 COVID-19 vaccine. Study results and limitations: CD4 TCRs covered the whole spike, strongest at regions 160-218 and 743-854. AZD1222 recipients seropositive at baseline numbered only 5 to 7.

Trimming took 5 bases from V and 3 from J; bases not matched to a gene: 5. This CDR3 comprises 15 residues. Per germline, CDR1 SGHVS and CDR2 FNYEAQ. This specimen was peripheral blood, taken on day 0 of AZD1222 vaccination. This receptor was taken from an adult in good health. The chain recombines TRBV7-6 with TRBJ2-3, with 10 bases lining up with TRBD1. CDR3 DNA sequence: TGTGCCAGCAGCCCCCGGGACAGGGGAACAGATACGCAGTATTTT. This translates into CASSPRDRGTDTQYF.